The present T cell receptor (beta chain) was sequenced within a study of identical twins' blood T cells. Trimming stripped 6 bases from V and 7 bases from J, with 16 bases between. CDR3 length equals 14 residues. The V gene's germline CDR1 is LNHDA and CDR2 SQIVND (reference sequence). Six healthy women, forming three identical twin pairs, donated samples. In the original processing: Clonotypes per individual ranged from about 100,000 to nearly 550,000. Each CDR3 protein is one row after TCRdb ran MiXCR on the 5' RACE reads. None of the V and J calls come from the authors' own analysis; TCRdb made them. The sample shows 400,000 or so distinct CDR3 sequences, about 28% of them seen only once.

V is TRBV19 and J is TRBJ2-1, with D possibly TRBD2 on 7 matching bases. Sequenced sample: PBMCs. The sequence was obtained from a woman aged 18 to 49 in good health. The CDR3 coding sequence is TGTGCCAGTAGAGCGAACAGGGAGGGGAATGAGCAGTTCTTC. This codes for CASRANREGNEQFF.